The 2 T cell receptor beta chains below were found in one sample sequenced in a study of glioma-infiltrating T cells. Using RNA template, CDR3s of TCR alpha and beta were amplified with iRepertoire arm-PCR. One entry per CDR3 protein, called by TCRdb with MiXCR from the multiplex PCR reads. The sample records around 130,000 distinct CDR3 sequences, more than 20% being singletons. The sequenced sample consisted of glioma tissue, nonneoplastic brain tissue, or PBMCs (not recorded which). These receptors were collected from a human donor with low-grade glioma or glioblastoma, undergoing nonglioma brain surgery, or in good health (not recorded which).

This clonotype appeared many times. DNA of the CDR3: TGTGCCAGCAGCCAAGGAGGGGGCACAGATACGCAGTATTTT. Its translation: CASSQGGGTDTQYF. The chain combines TRBV3-1 with TRBJ2-3, with D perhaps assigned TRBD1 or TRBD2 (5 bases each). This CDR3 spans 14 amino acids. The V gene's germline CDR1 is LGHDT and CDR2 YNNKEL (reference sequence). Trimming cost V 1 base and J 1 base, with 6 bases left between them.

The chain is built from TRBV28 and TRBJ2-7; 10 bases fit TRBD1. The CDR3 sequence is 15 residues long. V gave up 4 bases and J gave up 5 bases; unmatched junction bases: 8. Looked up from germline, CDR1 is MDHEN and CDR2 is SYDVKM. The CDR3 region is CASSSRDRGFHEQYV. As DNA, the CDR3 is TGTGCCAGCAGTTCACGGGACAGGGGTTTCCACGAGCAGTACGTC.